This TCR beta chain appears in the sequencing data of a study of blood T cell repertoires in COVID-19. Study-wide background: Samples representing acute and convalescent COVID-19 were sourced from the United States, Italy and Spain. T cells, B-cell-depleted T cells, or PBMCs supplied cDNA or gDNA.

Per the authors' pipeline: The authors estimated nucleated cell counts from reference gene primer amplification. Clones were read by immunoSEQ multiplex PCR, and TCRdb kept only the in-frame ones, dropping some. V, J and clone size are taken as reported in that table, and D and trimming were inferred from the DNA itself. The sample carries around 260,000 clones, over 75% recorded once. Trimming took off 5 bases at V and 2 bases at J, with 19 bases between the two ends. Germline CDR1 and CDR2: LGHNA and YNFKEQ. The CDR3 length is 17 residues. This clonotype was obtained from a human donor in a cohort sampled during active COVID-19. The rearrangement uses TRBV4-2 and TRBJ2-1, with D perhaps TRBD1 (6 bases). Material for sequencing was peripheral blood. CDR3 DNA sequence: TGTGCCAGCAGCTATGGACACAGGGTAGGACCCTACAATGAGCAGTTCTTC. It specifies CASSYGHRVGPYNEQFF.